What follows are 25 T cell receptor beta chains derived from one specimen sequenced in a study of blood T cells in healthy people across ages (dated by TCRdb to the mid-2010s). The library was obtained by 5' RACE. A second 7 to 11 cycle PCR used a sample-barcoded 5' primer and a J-beta primer mix. TCRdb redid the processing of the public reads, applying fastp at Q25 and MiXCR, and retained in-frame beta chains. Every CDR3 protein is listed once, alongside the most common genes and DNA of its rows. This sample has 1.5 million to 2 million distinct CDR3 sequences in its table, and more than 35% of those were observed once. Under 25% of the sample is taken by the ten largest. Sequencing was performed on blood. The receptors derive from a human donor in good health.

V and J are TRBV29-1 and TRBJ2-7; D ambiguous. The CDR3 length is 11 residues. CDR1 is SQVTM and CDR2 is ANQGSEA in the germline V gene. Trimming stripped 5 bases from V and 5 bases from J, with 10 bases between. In DNA, the CDR3 is TGCAGCGTTCCTGGGTCCCACGAGCAGTACTTC. Translated: CSVPGSHEQYF.

This clonotype came up a few times. The gene calls are TRBV10-3 and TRBJ1-2; D unclear. V dropped 7 bases and J dropped 2 bases, with 11 bases sitting between them. This CDR3 contains 13 residues. Germline V gives CDR1 ENHRY, CDR2 SYGVKD. This CDR3 is CAITRTANYGYTF. The CDR3 nucleotides read TGTGCCATCACCCGGACGGCCAACTATGGCTACACCTTC.

This clonotype was detected a few times. The chain recombines TRBV29-1 with TRBJ1-4; D is possibly TRBD1 (6 bases). The CDR3 is 15 residues long. Germline lookup yields CDR1 SQVTM and CDR2 ANQGSEA. The V and J ends lost 6 bases and 10 bases respectively, with 24 bases between them. In nucleotides, the CDR3 is TGCAGCGTCCCGAGTCCGGGGACACCGGAGGGAAAACTGTTTTTT. This translates into CSVPSPGTPEGKLFF.

A few counts support this clonotype. The chain links TRBV12-3 or TRBV12-4 to TRBJ2-4, with no clear D. The DNA end lines up better with TRBJ2-7; the J call may be wrong. CDR3 length equals 15 residues. The CDR3 sequence is CASSPGSSGLYEQYF. CDR3 DNA sequence: TGTGCCAGCAGTCCCGGCTCATCGGGCCTCTACGAGCAGTACTTC.

The chain carries TRBV7-2 and TRBJ2-1; 9 bases map to TRBD2. This CDR3 is 17 amino acids long. CDR1 is SGHTA and CDR2 is FQGNSA in the germline V gene. Trimming at V came to 5 bases and at J to 2 bases, leaving 10 bases not matched to a gene. This CDR3 reads CASSLRSGGRTYNEQFF. CDR3 coding DNA: TGTGCCAGCAGCCTACGTAGCGGGGGCCGAACCTACAATGAGCAGTTCTTC.

The genes are TRBV5-1 and TRBJ2-3; 7 nucleotides match TRBD1. This CDR3 is built from 14 residues. Trimming took 4 bases from V and 6 from J; bases not matched to a gene: 8. Germline V gene sequence: CDR1 SGHRS, CDR2 YFSETQ. CDR3 sequence reads: CASSETGYMDTQYF. CDR3 coding DNA: TGCGCCAGCAGCGAGACAGGGTATATGGATACGCAGTATTTT.

The chain uses TRBV14 and TRBJ2-1, with D hard to call. Germline CDR1 SGHDN, CDR2 FVKESK. The length of the CDR3 is 16 residues. Trimming stripped 4 bases from V and 2 bases from J, with 15 bases between. The CDR3 here is CASSLQILMPYNEQFF. CDR3 coding DNA: TGTGCCAGCAGCCTCCAGATTTTAATGCCCTACAATGAGCAGTTCTTC.

V is TRBV4-3 and J is TRBJ1-6, with TRBD1 as a possible D gene (5 bases). Trimming cost V 1 base and J 0 bases, with 10 bases left between them. From germline, CDR1 is LGHNA and CDR2 YSLEER. This CDR3 has 17 residues. CDR3 residues: CASSQVGVTSYNSPLHF. CDR3 nucleotide sequence: TGCGCCAGCAGCCAAGTGGGGGTAACCTCCTATAATTCACCCCTCCACTTT.

The chain has TRBV20-1 and TRBJ1-6, with no clear D. Trimming took 2 bases from V and 0 from J, leaving 11 bases between them. This CDR3 is 16 amino acids long. Germline assignment: CDR1 DFQATT and CDR2 SNEGSKA (reference sequence). CDR3 in amino acids: CSARFGGSSYNSPLHF. CDR3 DNA sequence: TGCAGTGCTAGATTCGGCGGTAGCTCCTATAATTCACCCCTCCACTTT.

V gene TRBV4-3 combines with J gene TRBJ2-3; tentative D call: TRBD2 (6 bases). CDR3 length: 13 amino acids. V lost 3 bases to trimming and J lost 10 bases, with 14 bases between them. Germline CDR1 LGHNA, CDR2 YSLEER. The CDR3 loop reads CASSHGTRGAQYF. The DNA for the CDR3 is TGCGCCAGCAGCCACGGGACTCGGGGAGCGCAGTATTTT.

CDR3 DNA: TGCAGTGCTACCCCCCCCGGACCCCAAGAGACCCAGTACTTC. Protein sequence: CSATPPGPQETQYF. The gene calls are TRBV20-1 and TRBJ2-5; no firm D call. The CDR3 covers 14 residues. Trimming stripped 4 bases from V and 1 base from J, with 13 bases between. Germline lookup yields CDR1 DFQATT and CDR2 SNEGSKA (reference sequence).

The chain combines TRBV10-3 with TRBJ1-2; 7 positions agree with TRBD1. V lost 0 bases and J lost 4; bases outside the gene matches: 5. CDR3 size: 15 residues. The V gene's germline CDR1 is ENHRY and CDR2 SYGVKD. The DNA of the CDR3 is TGTGCCATCAGTGAGTCGAGGGGGCACTCCTATGGCTACACCTTC. Translation: CAISESRGHSYGYTF.

The V and J genes are TRBV5-1 and TRBJ2-7; either TRBD1 or TRBD2 may fit D (6 bases each). The length of the CDR3 is 15 residues. Germline V CDR1 and CDR2: SGHRS, YFSETQ. V was shortened by 2 bases and J by 3 bases, with 15 bases between the two germline ends. The CDR3: CASSFRGGRLYEQYF. The DNA of the CDR3 is TGCGCCAGCAGCTTCCGAGGGGGGCGCCTCTACGAGCAGTACTTC.

CDR3 nucleotide sequence: TGTGCCAGCAGCCCACGCTCGGGCGGCAATCTCTACGAGCAGTACTTC. It specifies CASSPRSGGNLYEQYF. The chain has TRBV7-2 and TRBJ2-5; no reliable D call. The DNA end favors TRBJ2-7, so the J call may be wrong. This CDR3 has 16 residues. Germline lookup yields CDR1 SGHTA and CDR2 FQGNSA.

The chain carries TRBV4-3 and TRBJ2-7; possible D gene TRBD1, 6 bases. The CDR3 contains 16 residues. V lost 4 bases, J lost 4 bases, and 20 bases lay in between. The germline V gene has CDR1 LGHNA and CDR2 YSLEER. The CDR3 protein is CASSRVEAGVRYEQYF. The CDR3 nucleotides are TGCGCCAGCAGCCGTGTTGAGGCAGGGGTGAGGTACGAGCAGTACTTC.

The CDR3 DNA reads as TGTGCCAGCAGCCGGTCTAGCGGGGGCTCCAGGGCGGATGAGCAGTTCTTC. As protein: CASSRSSGGSRADEQFF. The chain links TRBV6-2 or TRBV6-3 to TRBJ2-1; 10 nucleotides line up with TRBD2. There are 17 residues in the CDR3. Germline values: CDR1 MNHEY, CDR2 SVGEGT. After removal of 6 bases from V and 8 bases from J, the junction contained 16 bases not matched to a gene.

The V call is TRBV12-3 or TRBV12-4, the J call TRBJ2-1, with 11 bases that match TRBD2. The trim removed 0 bases at V and 0 bases at J, leaving 10 bases unmatched. This CDR3 spans 20 amino acids. CDR3 in DNA: TGTGCCAGCAGTTTAGCGCTTGCTAGCGGGGGGCCTAGCTCCTACAATGAGCAGTTCTTC. Encoded protein: CASSLALASGGPSSYNEQFF.

The V call is TRBV29-1, the J call TRBJ1-1, with TRBD1 identical over 11 bases. V lost 7 bases, J lost 4 bases, and 11 bases stayed unmatched. CDR1 and CDR2 (germline): SQVTM, ANQGSEA. The CDR3 is made up of 15 amino acids. The CDR3 bases are TGCAGCGCCGGCAACGGACAGGGGGCGATCACTGAAGCTTTCTTT. It yields the protein CSAGNGQGAITEAFF.

This chain connects TRBV4-1 to TRBJ2-5; no clear D. CDR3 size: 13 residues. The ends were cut back, 2 bases at V and 4 bases at J, with 8 bases in the middle. Germline V gene lookup returns CDR1 MGHRA and CDR2 YSYEKL. CDR3 loop: CASSQLFGETQYF. For the CDR3, the DNA is TGCGCCAGCAGCCAACTCTTTGGAGAGACCCAGTACTTC.

This clonotype appeared a few times. CDR3 DNA: TGTGCCAGCAGTGAAAGTCCAGGACTTGGCTACACCTTC. Translating it yields CASSESPGLGYTF. The chain links TRBV6-1 to TRBJ1-2; D remains ambiguous. This CDR3 is built from 13 residues. Germline V gene lookup returns CDR1 MNHNS and CDR2 SASEGT. Trimming removed 2 bases from V and 7 bases from J, with 11 bases in between.

The chain uses TRBV6-1 and TRBJ2-5; 11 bases match TRBD2. Judging by the DNA end, TRBJ2-7 fits better; the J call may be wrong. CDR1 and CDR2 (germline): MNHNS, SASEGT. There are 15 residues in the CDR3. The CDR3 coding sequence is TGTGCCAGCAGTGTAATACTAGCGGGGGACCCCGAGCAGTACTTC. It yields the protein CASSVILAGDPEQYF.

The CDR3 reads CATSDSPAGASTDTQYF. CDR3 in DNA: TGTGCCACCAGTGATTCTCCGGCGGGGGCCAGCACAGATACGCAGTATTTT. This chain connects TRBV24-1 to TRBJ2-3, with D perhaps TRBD2 (7 bases). Germline-derived CDR1 and CDR2 are KGHDR and SFDVKD. V shed 2 bases and J shed 0 bases, with 14 bases lying between them. This CDR3 contains 17 residues.

V is TRBV9 and J is TRBJ1-1, with D maybe TRBD1 (5 bases). The ends were cut back, 2 bases at V and 6 bases at J, with 14 bases in the middle. Germline V gene lookup returns CDR1 SGDLS and CDR2 YYNGEE. This CDR3 has 14 amino acids. This CDR3 reads CASSVRGGSAEAFF. The CDR3 nucleotides are TGTGCCAGCAGCGTTCGTGGGGGAAGCGCTGAAGCTTTCTTT.

The chain couples TRBV6-2 or TRBV6-3 to TRBJ1-2; no clear D gene. CDR3 length: 14 residues. Trimming shortened V by 0 bases and J by 8 bases, and 13 bases separated the two germline ends. Germline loops: CDR1 MNHEY, CDR2 SVGEGT. The CDR3 region is CASSYSSAVGGYTF. The CDR3 region has the DNA TGTGCCAGCAGTTACTCGTCGGCGGTCGGGGGCTACACCTTC.

About this clonotype itself: A much larger clonotype is one base distant, so this may be a read error. The chain uses TRBV20-1 and TRBJ1-2; perhaps TRBD1 as D (6 bases). The CDR3 contains 12 residues. V gave up 5 bases and J gave up 10 bases, with 17 bases separating them. Germline V lookup: CDR1 DFQATT, CDR2 SNEGSKA (reference sequence). The CDR3 spells CSALYQGFDYTF. The CDR3 bases are TGCAGTGCTCTTTATCAGGGGTTTGACTACACCTTC.